These T cell receptor beta chains were read from a single sample in a study of identical twins. TCRdb processed the 5' RACE reads anew with MiXCR; each CDR3 protein has one entry. The sample has around 1.7 million distinct CDR3 sequences; under 35% are singletons. Sequencing used cord blood. These receptors were collected from a newborn girl in good health. The CDR3 runs from the conserved cysteine through the conserved F or W. D genes are given only for firm matches. The size entry is marked missing in some rows and otherwise reads once, few, many or a size class.

V gene	clone size	J gene	CDR3 length	D gene	CDR3 DNA	CDR3 protein
TRBV28	.	TRBJ2-1	10	.	TGTGCCAGCTTTGGGAATGAGCAGTTCTTC	CASFGNEQFF
TRBV7-2	.	TRBJ2-7	16	TRBD2	TGTGCCAGCAGCTTATCGTTGACTAGCGACTCCTACGAGCAGTACTTC	CASSLSLTSDSYEQYF
TRBV25-1	.	TRBJ2-3	15	TRBD2	TGTGCCAGCAGGGGGCGGGGGGGGAGCACAGATACGCAGTATTTT	CASRGRGGSTDTQYF
TRBV5-1	few	TRBJ2-1	16	TRBD2	TGCGCCAGCAGCTTTTGGCGGGAGGGTTCCTACAATGAGCAGTTCTTC	CASSFWREGSYNEQFF
TRBV20-1	.	TRBJ2-1	15	.	TGCAGTGCTATCAGTGGTAGCTCCATGTACAATGAGCAGTTCTTC	CSAISGSSMYNEQFF
TRBV20-1	few	TRBJ1-2	13	.	TGCAGTGCTAGCCCCCGAGCAGACTATGGCTACACCTTC	CSASPRADYGYTF
TRBV28	few	TRBJ2-5	15	TRBD2	TGTGCCAGCAGTTTATCTCTAGCGGCAATCAATGAGCAGTACTTC	CASSLSLAAINEQYF
TRBV28	few	TRBJ2-7	14	.	TGTGCCAGCACCTGGGGGGACATTCCCTACGAGCAGTACTTC	CASTWGDIPYEQYF
TRBV13	.	TRBJ2-1	17	TRBD2	TGTGCCAGCAGCTGGGCCATCTATCCGGGGAGGGCCCATGAGCAGTTCTTC	CASSWAIYPGRAHEQFF
TRBV10-3	many	TRBJ2-7	13	.	TGTGCCATACAGACAACAGGGTCCTACGAGCAGTACTTC	CAIQTTGSYEQYF
TRBV7-8	few	TRBJ2-7	16	TRBD2	TGTGCCAGCAGCTTAACGGAGGGACTACCCTTTTACGAGCAGTACTTC	CASSLTEGLPFYEQYF
TRBV11-2	.	TRBJ2-3	19	.	TGTGCCAGCAGCTTAGATAGGGCGGCTAGAAAACTACGCCGGGATACGCAGTATTTT	CASSLDRAARKLRRDTQYF
TRBV25-1	few	TRBJ1-4	14	.	TGTGCCAGCAGTGTCGACAGGAAGAATGAAAAACTGTTTTTT	CASSVDRKNEKLFF
TRBV20-1	.	TRBJ2-3	14	TRBD2	TGCAGTGCTCCTCTAGCGGGAATCACAGATACGCAGTATTTT	CSAPLAGITDTQYF
TRBV20-1	.	TRBJ1-6	14	.	TGCAGTGCTAGAGCAGGCTCTAATAATTCACCCCTCCACTTT	CSARAGSNNSPLHF
TRBV20-1	few	TRBJ2-7	15	TRBD2	TGCAGTGCTAGTTCGAGACTAGCGATCTCCTACGAGCAGTACTTC	CSASSRLAISYEQYF
TRBV5-1	.	TRBJ2-3	16	.	TGCGCCAGCAGTCTGGGACTCGGGGCAATCTCAGATACGCAGTATTTT	CASSLGLGAISDTQYF
TRBV7-9	.	TRBJ1-5	17	TRBD1	TGTGCCAGCAGCTTAGCGAGCAGAACAGGGGTGAATCAGCCCCAGCATTTT	CASSLASRTGVNQPQHF
TRBV9	few	TRBJ1-1	15	.	TGTGCCAGCAGCGTAGGGGCAGGCCTGGACACTGAAGCTTTCTTT	CASSVGAGLDTEAFF
TRBV15	.	TRBJ2-1	16	.	TGTGCCACCAGCAGAGGGGGGCTGAGCTCCTACAATGAGCAGTTCTTC	CATSRGGLSSYNEQFF
TRBV29-1	.	TRBJ1-2	11	TRBD1	TGCAACTGGACAGGGGGGGATGGCTACACCTTC	CNWTGGDGYTF
TRBV11-2	few	TRBJ2-5	15	TRBD2	TGTGCCAGCAGCTCTAGACTAGCGGGTGCGAGGGAGCAGTACTTC	CASSSRLAGAREQYF
TRBV7-2	.	TRBJ2-3	16	.	TGTGCCAGCAGCTTAATGAGCGGGCTGAACACAGATACGCAGTATTTT	CASSLMSGLNTDTQYF
TRBV7-2	.	TRBJ2-3	16	TRBD2	TGTGCCAGCAGCTCTCGACTAGCGGGAGTCGGAGATACGCAGTATTTT	CASSSRLAGVGDTQYF
TRBV28	many	TRBJ1-6	15	.	TGTGCCAGCAGTTTATGGGGGCAGTATAATTCACCCCTCCACTTT	CASSLWGQYNSPLHF
TRBV28	few	TRBJ2-7	16	TRBD1	TGTGCCAGCAGCCCGCGTTGGACAGGGAGCACCTACGAGCAGTACTTC	CASSPRWTGSTYEQYF
TRBV5-1	.	TRBJ2-1	16	TRBD1	TGCGCCAGCAGCTTAAGGGCCGGGACAGGGATAAATGAGCAGTTCTTC	CASSLRAGTGINEQFF
TRBV6-1	few	TRBJ2-7	13	.	TGTGCCAGCAGTGATTTGAGGCGCTACGAGCAGTACTTC	CASSDLRRYEQYF
TRBV12-3/TRBV12-4	few	TRBJ2-1	14	.	TGTGCCAGCAGTTTACGGACAGAGTTTAATGAGCAGTTCTTC	CASSLRTEFNEQFF
TRBV27	.	TRBJ2-5	13	.	TGTGCCAGCAGCCTAGGGACGGCCAATGAGCAGTACTTC	CASSLGTANEQYF
TRBV25-1	.	TRBJ1-5	15	TRBD1	TGTGCCAGCAGCCGGGACAGCGATAGCAATCAGCCCCAGCATTTT	CASSRDSDSNQPQHF
TRBV20-1	.	TRBJ2-4	17	.	TGCAGTGCTACCCGGGTCAGACAGGGAGGTCCCAAAAACATTCAGTACTTC	CSATRVRQGGPKNIQYF
TRBV5-1	few	TRBJ2-1	15	TRBD1	TGCGCCAGCAAAACCGACAGGGTAGGGTACAATGAGCAGTTCTTC	CASKTDRVGYNEQFF
TRBV3-1	.	TRBJ2-7	14	.	TGTGCCAGCGGCCAAGATTTTATGACCGGGGAGCAGTACTTC	CASGQDFMTGEQYF
TRBV3-1	.	TRBJ1-1	12	.	TGTGCCAGCAGCCAAGGGTGGAGTGCGGCTTTCTTT	CASSQGWSAAFF
TRBV20-1	few	TRBJ1-6	15	.	TGCAGTGCTAGACCCAGACTCTCCTATAATTCACCCCTCCACTTT	CSARPRLSYNSPLHF
TRBV6-1	.	TRBJ2-4	15	.	TGTGCCAGCAGTGAATATGTGGCAGCTGAAAACATTCAGTACTTC	CASSEYVAAENIQYF
TRBV12-3/TRBV12-4	.	TRBJ2-5	17	TRBD1	TGTGCCAGCAGTTTTCTGAGAGGGACAGGGAGCCAAGAGACCCAGTACTTC	CASSFLRGTGSQETQYF
TRBV6-5	.	TRBJ1-1	15	TRBD1	TGTGCCAGCAGTAAACCGGGACAGGGGACCCCTGAAGCTTTCTTT	CASSKPGQGTPEAFF
TRBV2	.	TRBJ1-2	13	TRBD1	TGTGCCAGCAGTGAGCCGGACAGGGGTGGCTACACCTTC	CASSEPDRGGYTF
TRBV5-1	.	TRBJ1-5	15	.	TGCGCCTGCAGGTTAAACAGGAATAGCAATCAGCCCCAGCATTTT	CACRLNRNSNQPQHF
TRBV7-6	few	TRBJ1-5	13	.	TGTGCCAGCAGCAAACAGGGAGGACAGCCCCAGCATTTT	CASSKQGGQPQHF
TRBV3-1	few	TRBJ1-1	12	.	TGTGCCAGCAGCCAAGGCCGTCTTGAAGCTTTCTTT	CASSQGRLEAFF
TRBV9	few	TRBJ1-2	13	.	TGTGCCAGCAGCTCCCCCTCGAGGGTTGGCTACACCTTC	CASSSPSRVGYTF
TRBV20-1	once	TRBJ2-5	13	.	TGCAGTGCTAGAACCGGGACTGAAGAGACCCAGTACTTC	CSARTGTEETQYF
TRBV20-1	.	TRBJ1-2	12	.	TGCAGTGCTAGTAAGGAGAGTAAGGGCTACACCTTC	CSASKESKGYTF
TRBV4-1	few	TRBJ2-7	17	TRBD2	TGCGCCAGCAGCCAAGATTGGAGTAGCGGGTTATCCTACGAGCAGTACTTC	CASSQDWSSGLSYEQYF
TRBV10-3	few	TRBJ1-6	13	.	TGTGCCATCAGTGTAGGGGTGGATTCACCCCTCCACTTT	CAISVGVDSPLHF
TRBV16	few	TRBJ2-1	15	.	TGTGCCAGCAGCCAATTGGCGGCGGGGTTCAATGAGCAGTTCTTC	CASSQLAAGFNEQFF
TRBV29-1	.	TRBJ2-7	14	.	TGCAGCGTTGAGCCGGACAACTCCTACAATGAGCAGTACTTC	CSVEPDNSYNEQYF
TRBV4-1	few	TRBJ2-4	16	.	TGCGCCAGCAGCCAACCCACTAGCCGAGCCAAAAACATTCAGTACTTC	CASSQPTSRAKNIQYF
TRBV29-1	.	TRBJ2-7	15	.	TGCAGCGTTGAAGTCAATCGTGGACAGCCCTACGAGCAGTACTTC	CSVEVNRGQPYEQYF
TRBV6-6	.	TRBJ2-3	16	.	TGTGCCAGCAGTTACTCGGGTTTTGCTGTTCCAGATACGCAGTATTTT	CASSYSGFAVPDTQYF
TRBV5-1	few	TRBJ2-3	14	.	TGCGCCAGCAGCTTGGAGGCCCTCCCAGATACGCAGTATTTT	CASSLEALPDTQYF
TRBV20-1	.	TRBJ2-1	15	.	TGCAGTGCTGCCTTGGACAGTGTCACCTACAATGAGCAGTTCTTC	CSAALDSVTYNEQFF
TRBV7-9	few	TRBJ1-4	15	.	TGTGCCAGCAGCCCAGGGCGGGAAGCCAATGAAAAACTGTTTTTT	CASSPGREANEKLFF
TRBV25-1	few	TRBJ2-1	17	TRBD1	TGTGCCAGCAGTGATCCTCCGGGACAGGGGGCGGGTGATGAGCAGTTCTTC	CASSDPPGQGAGDEQFF
TRBV7-9	many	TRBJ1-1	14	TRBD1	TGCGCCAGCAGCTTGGGGGACAGGAACACTGAAGCTTTCTTT	CASSLGDRNTEAFF